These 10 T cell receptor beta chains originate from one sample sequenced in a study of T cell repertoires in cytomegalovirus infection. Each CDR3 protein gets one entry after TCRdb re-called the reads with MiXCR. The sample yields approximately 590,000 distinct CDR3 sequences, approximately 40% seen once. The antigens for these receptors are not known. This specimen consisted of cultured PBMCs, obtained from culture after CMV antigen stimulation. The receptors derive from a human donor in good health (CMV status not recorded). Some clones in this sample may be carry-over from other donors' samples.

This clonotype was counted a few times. The CDR3, as DNA: TGTGCCAGCAGCTTAGCGTGGGGGGCCGGGGGTGTGAACACTGAAGCTTTCTTT. This codes for CASSLAWGAGGVNTEAFF. V usage is TRBV7-6 and J usage is TRBJ1-1; maybe TRBD1 (6 bases). Trimming removed 0 bases from V and 0 bases from J, with 17 bases in between. The CDR3 is made up of 18 amino acids. Germline CDR1 reads SGHVS; CDR2 reads FNYEAQ.

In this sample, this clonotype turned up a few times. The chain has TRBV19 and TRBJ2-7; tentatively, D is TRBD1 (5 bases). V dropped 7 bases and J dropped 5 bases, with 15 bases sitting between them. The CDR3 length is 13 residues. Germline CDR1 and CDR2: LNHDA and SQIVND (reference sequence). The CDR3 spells CASIDGQGNEQYF. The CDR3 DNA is TGTGCCAGTATAGACGGTCAGGGTAACGAGCAGTACTTC.

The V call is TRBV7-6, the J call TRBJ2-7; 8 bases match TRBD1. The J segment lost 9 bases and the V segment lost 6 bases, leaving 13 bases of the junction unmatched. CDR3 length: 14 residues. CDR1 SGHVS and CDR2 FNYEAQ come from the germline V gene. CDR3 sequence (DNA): TGTGCCAGCAGTCCAGGGGGCGCGGTGTATCGGCAGTACTTC. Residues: CASSPGGAVYRQYF.

The CDR3: CSGRDRAYEQYF. The CDR3 bases are TGCAGCGGGCGGGACAGGGCCTACGAGCAGTACTTC. The chain uses TRBV29-1 and TRBJ2-7; 9 bases match TRBD1. Germline V gene sequence: CDR1 SQVTM, CDR2 ANQGSEA. V dropped 7 bases and J dropped 2; count of bases not matched to a gene: 3. The CDR3 totals 12 residues.

In nucleotides, the CDR3 is TGTGCCAGCAGCTTTTCCGGACAGGGAGGAGATACGCAGTATTTT. Residues: CASSFSGQGGDTQYF. The chain couples TRBV7-2 to TRBJ2-3, with 8 bases aligning to TRBD1. CDR3 length equals 15 residues. J gave up 5 bases and V 3 bases, and 7 bases lay outside the gene matches. Germline assignment: CDR1 SGHTA and CDR2 FQGNSA.

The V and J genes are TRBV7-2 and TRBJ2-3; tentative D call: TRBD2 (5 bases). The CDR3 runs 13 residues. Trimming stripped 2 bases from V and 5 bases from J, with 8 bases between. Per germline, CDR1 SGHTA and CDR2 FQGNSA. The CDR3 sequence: CASSLREKDTQYF. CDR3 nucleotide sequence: TGTGCCAGCAGCTTAAGGGAGAAAGATACGCAGTATTTT.

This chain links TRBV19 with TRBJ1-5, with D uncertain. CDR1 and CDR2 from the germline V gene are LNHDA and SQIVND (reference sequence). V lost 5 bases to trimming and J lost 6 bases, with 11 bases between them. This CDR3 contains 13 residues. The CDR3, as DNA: TGTGCCAGTAGTGGAGTGTGGGCTCAGCCCCAGCATTTT. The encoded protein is CASSGVWAQPQHF.

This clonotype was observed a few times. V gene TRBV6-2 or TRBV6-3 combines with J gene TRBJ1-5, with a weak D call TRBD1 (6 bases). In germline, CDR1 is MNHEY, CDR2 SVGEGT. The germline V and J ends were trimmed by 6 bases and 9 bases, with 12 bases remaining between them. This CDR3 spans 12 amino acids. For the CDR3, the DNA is TGTGCCAGCAGCCCCCGGGGGCTGCCCCAGCATTTT. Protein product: CASSPRGLPQHF.

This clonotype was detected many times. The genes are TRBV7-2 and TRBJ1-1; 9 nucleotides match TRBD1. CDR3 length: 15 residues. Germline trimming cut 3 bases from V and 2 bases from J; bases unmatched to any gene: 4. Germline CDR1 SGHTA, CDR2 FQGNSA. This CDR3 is CASSFRTGENTEAFF. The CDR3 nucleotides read TGTGCCAGCAGCTTTCGGACAGGGGAAAACACTGAAGCTTTCTTT.

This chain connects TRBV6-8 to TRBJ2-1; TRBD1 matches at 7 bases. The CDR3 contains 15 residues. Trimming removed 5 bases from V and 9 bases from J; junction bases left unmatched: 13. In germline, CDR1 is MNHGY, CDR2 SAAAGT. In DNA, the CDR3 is TGTGCCAGCAGTCACAGGGGATTGGTTCTGGGTGAGCAGTTCTTC. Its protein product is CASSHRGLVLGEQFF.